This passage covers 5 T cell receptor beta chains from one sample sequenced in a study of blood T cells in healthy people across ages (dated by TCRdb to the mid-2010s). The library came from 5' RACE. These reads were obtained on an Illumina HiSeq 2500. A second PCR of roughly 7 to 11 cycles was performed with a sample-barcoded 5' primer and a J-beta primer mix. TCRdb took the public reads, trimmed them with fastp at Q25, ran MiXCR for clone calling and kept in-frame beta chains. Records with the same CDR3 protein are collapsed into one entry carrying the most frequent genes and DNA. The sample contains roughly 830,000 distinct CDR3 sequences, roughly 60% of them found a single time. Jointly, the top ten make up 25% to 35% of the sample. The sequencing sample was made of blood. These receptors were obtained from a man in his thirties or forties in good health.

CDR3 nucleotide sequence: TGTGCCAGCAGCGGAGAAGGGGAACCCTACAATGAGCAGTTCTTC. Translating it yields CASSGEGEPYNEQFF. The V gene is TRBV7-8, the J gene TRBJ2-1, with a possible D match to TRBD1 (5 bases). The germline V and J ends were trimmed by 5 bases and 2 bases, with 13 bases remaining between them. The CDR3 loop spans 15 amino acids. Germline values: CDR1 SGHVS, CDR2 FQNEAQ.

This clonotype has only a few counts. This chain uses TRBV6-1 with TRBJ2-7, with TRBD1 matching 8 bases. This CDR3 comprises 15 residues. Trimming cost V 7 bases and J 3 bases; bases outside gene matches: 11. Germline CDR1 reads MNHNS; CDR2 reads SASEGT. The CDR3 nucleotides read TGTGCCAGCACCTCAGCAGGGGGCTACATCTACGAGCAGTACTTC. This translates into CASTSAGGYIYEQYF.

The V and J genes are TRBV2 and TRBJ2-7; 8 positions match TRBD1. The DNA end is a closer match to TRBJ2-5, so the J assignment may be wrong. The CDR3 totals 14 residues. Per germline, CDR1 SNHLY and CDR2 FYNNEI. The DNA of the CDR3 is TGTGCCAGCAGCCTAAGGACAGGGTGGGAGACCCAGTACTTC. The encoded protein is CASSLRTGWETQYF.

The V and J genes are TRBV4-1 and TRBJ1-6; 7 positions match TRBD1. The germline V gene encodes CDR1 MGHRA and CDR2 YSYEKL. This CDR3 has 15 residues. V shed 4 bases and J 9 bases; nucleotides not matched to a gene: 9. Written as DNA, the CDR3 is TGCGCCAGCAGCCGGCGGGACAGCCGACTTTCACCCCTCCACTTT. Its protein is CASSRRDSRLSPLHF.

There are a few counts of this clonotype. The chain has TRBV12-3 or TRBV12-4 and TRBJ1-1, with 10 bases fitting TRBD1. This CDR3 spans 15 amino acids. V gave up 7 bases and J gave up 6 bases; unmatched junction bases: 11. The DNA for the CDR3 is TGTGCCAGCAAAACGGACAGGGGGGTGTATCCTGAAGCTTTCTTT. It codes for CASKTDRGVYPEAFF.